The rows below give T cell receptor beta chains drawn from one sample of a study of patients and donors after allogeneic stem cell transplantation. A single record per CDR3 protein comes from TCRdb applying MiXCR to the RT-PCR reads. The profile shows some 150,000 distinct CDR3 sequences, approximately 35% of them singletons. Specimen: blood, either unsorted or a sorted T cell fraction (not recorded which). These TCRs come from a human donor who was either an allogeneic HSCT recipient or a stem cell or donor lymphocyte infusion donor (not recorded which). It is not recorded whose cells these are; they may come from a transplant donor. Each CDR3 is given with its conserved first and last residue. D genes are given only for firm matches. The size field is filled for only some rows; it gives once, few, many or a size class.

V gene	J gene	D gene	clone size	CDR3 DNA	CDR3 protein
TRBV10-3	TRBJ1-4	TRBD1	few	TGTGCCACTCGACCCGGACAGGGGGATGAAAAACTGTTTTTT	CATRPGQGDEKLFF
TRBV7-3	TRBJ1-4	TRBD1	NA	TGTGCCAGCAGCCCCACGACAGGGGGCGTCGAAAAACTGTTTTTT	CASSPTTGGVEKLFF
TRBV7-6	TRBJ1-6	NA	many	TGTGCCAGCAGCTTAACCCAAGGGGGATCACCCCTCCACTTT	CASSLTQGGSPLHF
TRBV5-6	TRBJ1-1	NA	NA	TGTGCCAGCAGCTTAAACCCGCCGCCCACTGAAGCTTTCTTT	CASSLNPPPTEAFF
TRBV19	TRBJ1-2	NA	few	TGTGCCAGTAGTATGGACAGCTCTAACTATGGCTACACCTTC	CASSMDSSNYGYTF
TRBV5-1	TRBJ2-3	NA	few	TGCGCCAGCTGGCCCGCAGGGACAACAGATACGCAGTATTTT	CASWPAGTTDTQYF
TRBV7-2	TRBJ2-3	NA	NA	TGTGCCCTCACGTCGGTAAGCACAGATACGCAGTATTTT	CALTSVSTDTQYF
TRBV20-1	TRBJ2-4	TRBD1	NA	TGCAGTGCTCTCCACAGGGGACAGGGGGGATTC	CSALHRGQGGF
TRBV27	TRBJ2-5	TRBD1	NA	TGTGCCAGCAGTTTACTTGGGACAGCGCAAGAGACCCAGTACTTC	CASSLLGTAQETQYF
TRBV11-2	TRBJ2-5	NA	few	TGTGCCAGCAGCTTAGAGCTTGCGGGGCCCCAAGAGACCCAGTACTTC	CASSLELAGPQETQYF
TRBV12-3/TRBV12-4	TRBJ2-1	NA	few	TGTGCCAGCAGTTTCAGTAGAGGGGAGCAGTTCTTC	CASSFSRGEQFF
TRBV29-1	TRBJ2-1	TRBD2	NA	TGCAGCGTTGCTAGCGGGGTACGGAATGAGCAGTTCTTC	CSVASGVRNEQFF
TRBV28	TRBJ1-5	TRBD1	NA	TGTGCCAGCAGTTGCCGGGACAGTCTTTCCAAGGGTAGCAATCAGCCCCAGCATTTT	CASSCRDSLSKGSNQPQHF
TRBV5-1	TRBJ2-5	NA	NA	TGCGCCAGCAGCTTGCCCATCCGACAGCTTGCGGTATCTCAAGAGACCCAGTACTTC	CASSLPIRQLAVSQETQYF
TRBV6-5	TRBJ1-1	NA	many	TGTGCCAGCAGTTACCAGAACACTGAAGCTTTCTTT	CASSYQNTEAFF
TRBV7-3	TRBJ1-1	NA	NA	TGTGCCAGCAGCTTAACGGGGAGGAGGGAACTCATGAACACTGAAGCTTTCTTT	CASSLTGRRELMNTEAFF
TRBV12-3/TRBV12-4	TRBJ1-5	NA	NA	TGTGCCAGCAGTTTAATGGGCAATCAGCCCCAGCATTTT	CASSLMGNQPQHF
TRBV19	TRBJ1-2	TRBD1	NA	TGTGCCAGTACTCCGGGACAGGGGGCAGGAGGATATGGCTACACCTTC	CASTPGQGAGGYGYTF
TRBV5-1	TRBJ1-1	NA	NA	TGCGCCAGCAGCTCCGGCGCGGGGGTGAACACTGAAGCTTTCTTT	CASSSGAGVNTEAFF
TRBV7-2	TRBJ1-2	NA	few	TGTGCCAGCAGCTTAAGTCCCGACCACTATGGCTACACCTTC	CASSLSPDHYGYTF
TRBV5-6	TRBJ2-3	NA	NA	TGTGCCAGCAGCTTGGAGGTTCCGGCAGATACGCAGTATTTT	CASSLEVPADTQYF
TRBV5-1	TRBJ2-3	NA	NA	TGCGCCAGCAGCTTGGCTTTTGCGACCACAGATACGCAGTATTTT	CASSLAFATTDTQYF
TRBV2	TRBJ2-1	NA	NA	TGTGCCAGCAATACCGGGGGGAAGACGACAGGGCTCCAGTTCTTC	CASNTGGKTTGLQFF
TRBV14	TRBJ2-7	NA	NA	TGTGCCAGCAGTCACACCGCGGAGCAGTACTTC	CASSHTAEQYF
TRBV27	TRBJ1-5	TRBD1	many	TGTGCCAGCAAACCGGGACAGGGCACCAATCAGCCCCAGCATTTT	CASKPGQGTNQPQHF
TRBV7-2	TRBJ1-6	NA	NA	TGTGCCAGCAGCCCAGGAGGGGAGGGAGGCTCGTCCCTCCACTTT	CASSPGGEGGSSLHF
TRBV10-3	TRBJ2-7	NA	NA	TGTGCCATTAAGCAGGACACAAAAGTTTATTCCGAGCAGTACTTC	CAIKQDTKVYSEQYF
TRBV28	TRBJ1-2	NA	NA	TGTGCCAGCAGTTCATCCGTGGGACCTAACTATGGCTACACCTTC	CASSSSVGPNYGYTF